This TCR beta chain was captured in a study of CD8+ T cells in alopecia areata. Regarding the study as a whole: Compared with normal scalp, lesional scalp had higher clonality and more expanded CD8+ clones. In blood and scalp, many expanded lesional clones persisted during tofacitinib. In patients, TCRs were shared less clearly than in mice, and HLA may possibly be involved.

As to this clone: What it binds is unknown.

Trimming stripped 0 bases from V and 6 bases from J, with 9 bases between. The CDR3 has 14 residues. CDR1 and CDR2 (germline): SGDLS, YYNGEE. Sequencing templates came from extracted RNA that was reverse transcribed into cDNA. The table came from immunoSEQ multiplex PCR; TCRdb's copy has only in-frame clones and leaves some out. Of 75,000 to 100,000 clones in the sample, over 70% are singletons; the top ten hold approximately 15%. Described treatment: oral pan-JAK inhibitor, 5-10 mg twice daily. Peripheral blood and lesional scalp punch biopsies came from alopecia areata patients. The chain has TRBV9 and TRBJ2-2, with D perhaps matching TRBD2 (5 bases). This sequence originates from a human donor with alopecia areata. Sequenced material: CD8+ T cells sorted from blood, taken around week 46, from a patient treated with tofacitinib. CDR3: CASSVGSGSGELFF. CDR3 DNA sequence: TGTGCCAGCAGCGTAGGCTCGGGGTCCGGGGAGCTGTTTTTT.